Detailed here is one T cell receptor beta chain. Its antigen is undetermined. This specimen belongs to a study of cytomegalovirus exposure and HLA in healthy donors. Findings and caveats of the study: According to reports, the classifier identified cytomegalovirus status with high specificity and sensitivity. Across donors, sequencing depth was assumed by presence/absence analyses to be roughly uniform. In terms of immune exposure information, only CMV serostatus was available.

Amplification used 60 Vbeta primers and 13 Jbeta primers. Repertoires were generated with immunoSEQ multiplex PCR, while TCRdb's copy carries only in-frame clones and drops some. The repertoire holds 100,000 to 150,000 clones, with 77% as singletons. The receptor was derived from a male donor in good health and CMV-seropositive. The sequenced sample was PBMCs.

The CDR3 coding sequence is TGTGCCAGCAGTTACGGACACGATAATTCACCCCTCCACTTT. It translates to CASSYGHDNSPLHF. This chain connects TRBV6-5 to TRBJ1-6; possible D gene TRBD1, 5 bases. CDR3 length equals 14 residues. The germline V gene has CDR1 MNHEY and CDR2 SVGAGI. V shed 2 bases and J shed 5 bases, with 7 bases lying between them.